Following are 13 T cell receptor beta chains from one sample sequenced in a study of radiotherapy plus CTLA-4 blockade in lung cancer. Assay: immunoSEQ multiplex PCR; the TCRdb copy retains only in-frame clones and omits some. The data contain 25,000 to 35,000 clones, under 80% of them seen just once; the ten biggest clones take up around 7.7%. This specimen consisted of peripheral blood, obtained from a patient treated with radiotherapy plus ipilimumab. The receptors shown here come from a human donor with non-small cell lung cancer who had stable disease on radiotherapy plus ipilimumab.

V is TRBV5-1 and J is TRBJ1-1, with TRBD1 as a possible D gene (5 bases). The ends were cut back, 2 bases at V and 6 bases at J, with 11 bases in the middle. The CDR3 length is 13 residues. CDR1 is SGHRS, CDR2 YFSETQ, per germline. Here the CDR3 reads CASSLERGAEAFF. The DNA for the CDR3 is TGCGCCAGCAGCTTAGAAAGGGGCGCTGAAGCTTTCTTT.

The chain carries TRBV6-6 and TRBJ2-7; a weak D match, TRBD1 (5 bases). In germline, CDR1 is MNHNY, CDR2 SVGAGI (reference sequence). CDR3 length: 15 amino acids. V was clipped by 5 bases and J by 0 bases, with 14 bases between them. CDR3: CASSASTANSYEQYV. CDR3 nucleotides: TGTGCCAGCAGTGCCTCGACAGCGAACTCCTACGAGCAGTACGTC.

The CDR3 protein is CATSRGTGMNTEAFF. Written as DNA, the CDR3 is TGTGCCACCAGCAGAGGGACAGGAATGAACACTGAAGCTTTCTTT. The chain uses TRBV15 and TRBJ1-1, with 7 bases aligning to TRBD1. CDR3 length: 15 residues. Germline V gene lookup returns CDR1 LNHNV and CDR2 YYDKDF (reference sequence). V dropped 1 base and J dropped 0; count of bases not matched to a gene: 2.

The gene calls are TRBV19 and TRBJ2-2, with TRBD1 as a possible D gene (5 bases). Germline V gene sequence: CDR1 LNHDA, CDR2 SQIVND (reference sequence). CDR3 length equals 14 residues. Trimming removed 0 bases at V and 5 bases at J, with 7 bases between. CDR3 in DNA: TGTGCCAGTAGTATAGACCGACAGACCGGGGAGCTGTTTTTT. Translation gives CASSIDRQTGELFF. Variable domain in full (rest from reference TRBV19 and TRBJ2-2): DGGITQSPKYLFRKEGQNVTLSCEQNLNHDAMYWYRQDPGQGLRLIYYSQIVNDFQKGDIAEGYSVSREKKESFPLTVTSAQKNPTAFYLCASSIDRQTGELFFGEGSRLTVL.

This chain links TRBV18 with TRBJ2-1; TRBD1 agrees at 8 bases. Germline assignment: CDR1 KGHSH and CDR2 LQKENI. This CDR3 spans 16 amino acids. The V gene end was trimmed by 4 bases and the J gene end by 4 bases; junction bases not matched to a gene: 9. The CDR3 coding sequence is TGTGCCAGCTCACGACGACAGGGGACTGATTACAATGAGCAGTTCTTC. It codes for CASSRRQGTDYNEQFF.

This sequence joins TRBV4-1 and TRBJ1-2, with D uncertain. Germline CDR1 MGHRA, CDR2 YSYEKL. Trimming stripped 10 bases from V and 2 bases from J, with 17 bases between. This CDR3 has 14 amino acids. The CDR3 sequence: CATHSPGSNYGYTF. Written as DNA, the CDR3 is TGCGCCACCCACAGCCCAGGATCGAACTATGGCTACACCTTC.

The sample holds one count of this clone. The chain carries TRBV7-8 and TRBJ2-4; the D gene is possibly TRBD1 (6 bases). V lost 1 base and J lost 8, with 15 bases in between. Germline CDR1 reads SGHVS; CDR2 reads FQNEAQ. The CDR3 loop spans 15 amino acids. Here the CDR3 reads CASSLGTGFTYIQYF. The CDR3 region has the DNA TGTGCCAGCAGCTTAGGAACAGGGTTTACCTACATTCAGTACTTC.

The chain employs TRBV7-9 and TRBJ1-5; D may be TRBD1 (5 bases). CDR3 size: 17 residues. Germline loops: CDR1 SEHNR, CDR2 FQNEAQ (reference sequence). Trimming took 5 bases from V and 4 from J, leaving 21 bases between them. The CDR3 DNA follows: TGTGCCAGCAGCCTGGGGAGCGTGTGGGGGAATAATCAGCCCCAGCATTTT. It encodes CASSLGSVWGNNQPQHF. Filled out from reference TRBV7-9 and TRBJ1-5, the complete variable domain reads DTGVSQNPRHKITKRGQNVTFRCDPISEHNRLYWYRQTLGQGPEFLTYFQNEAQLEKSRLLSDRFSAERPKGSFSTLEIQRTEQGDSAMYLCASSLGSVWGNNQPQHFGDGTRLSIL.

The genes are TRBV27 and TRBJ1-2; D gene unclear. CDR3 size: 14 residues. Trimming removed 8 bases from V and 8 bases from J, with 21 bases in between. Germline V gene lookup returns CDR1 MNHEY and CDR2 SMNVEV (reference sequence). The CDR3 sequence: CASSQYTQPGGYTF. The DNA of the CDR3 is TGTGCCAGCTCTCAATATACTCAACCGGGAGGCTACACCTTC.

This clone appeared a few times. This rearrangement joins TRBV21-1 to TRBJ2-7; the table's D call of TRBD2 was not tested on the DNA. TRBV21-1 is tagged as a pseudogene. The CDR3 runs 15 residues. CDR3 coding DNA: TGTGCCAGCAGGCCCAGCGGGGGGGTATCCTACGAGCAGTACGTC. As protein: CASRPSGGVSYEQYV.

This clone has just a few counts. J is TRBJ1-6 and V is TRBV7-2; 9 bases match TRBD1. CDR1 is SGHTA, CDR2 FQGNSA, per germline. The V segment lost 2 bases and the J segment 6 bases; nucleotides outside the gene matches: 5. CDR3 length: 16 residues. This CDR3 reads CASSLSSGQGNSPLHF. The CDR3 region has the DNA TGTGCCAGCAGCTTAAGTTCGGGACAGGGTAATTCACCCCTCCACTTT.

This clone was detected only a few times. This chain connects TRBV5-1 to TRBJ1-2; perhaps TRBD1 as D (5 bases). This CDR3 contains 15 residues. Germline values: CDR1 SGHRS, CDR2 YFSETQ. V shed 0 bases and J shed 4 bases, with 13 bases lying between them. CDR3 amino acids: CASSLAGQGGYGYTF. Here the CDR3 DNA reads TGCGCCAGCAGCTTGGCGGGGCAGGGAGGCTATGGCTACACCTTC.

The CDR3 here is CASSLLPDTYNEQFF. CDR3 DNA: TGTGCCAGCAGCTTGTTACCGGACACCTACAATGAGCAGTTCTTC. The V and J genes are TRBV9 and TRBJ2-1; possibly TRBD1 for D (5 bases). The CDR3 sequence is 15 residues long. Germline values: CDR1 SGDLS, CDR2 YYNGEE. Trimming pared 4 bases from V and 2 bases from J, leaving 13 bases between.